This T cell receptor (beta chain) was documented in a study of blood T cell repertoires in COVID-19. V gave up 4 bases and J gave up 3 bases; unmatched junction bases: 7. CDR3 length: 15 amino acids. Germline assignment: CDR1 LGHNA and CDR2 YNFKEQ. Generated by immunoSEQ multiplex PCR, the TCRdb table keeps only in-frame clones and is missing some. Of 85,000 to 110,000 clones listed, more than 85% were seen once; the top ten hold 5% to 8%. V gene TRBV4-2 combines with J gene TRBJ2-5, with TRBD1 matching 8 bases. The clonotype originates from a human donor in a cohort sampled during active COVID-19. Sequencing was done on a sample of peripheral blood. The CDR3, as DNA: TGTGCCAGCAGCCGGACAGGGAGCAAGGAAGAGACCCAGTACTTC. Protein: CASSRTGSKEETQYF.